This TCR beta chain was identified during a study of cytomegalovirus exposure and HLA in healthy donors. About the research overall: Clustering assigned roughly 81% of the approximately 400 genotyped donors to the Caucasian-associated ancestry cluster.

With 60 Vbeta and 13 Jbeta primers, the PCR was carried out. Profiling relied on immunoSEQ multiplex PCR, and the TCRdb table lists in-frame clones only, not all of them. Here the sample spans about 200,000 clones, around 79% being singletons. As to this clone: No antigen is known for it.

Study findings and constraints: Later genetic work tied a missense DCLRE1C variant to beta-chain V and J trimming. Presence/absence analysis assumed near-uniform sequencing depth across donors. Specificity of a few CMV-associated chains for CMV antigens was verified in vitro.

Input material: PBMCs. This sequence was found in a male donor in good health and CMV-seropositive.

The CDR3 protein is CASSPSTGFRYGYTF. The CDR3 nucleotides read TGTGCCAGCAGCCCTTCGACAGGGTTTCGCTATGGCTACACCTTC. The chain couples TRBV14 to TRBJ1-2; 7 bases are shared with TRBD1. Germline V lookup: CDR1 SGHDN, CDR2 FVKESK. This CDR3 has 15 amino acids. V lost 4 bases to trimming and J lost 4 bases; unmatched junction nucleotides: 9. The variable domain in full, with the rest retrieved from reference TRBV14 and TRBJ1-2, is EAGVTQFPSHSVIEKGQTVTLRCDPISGHDNLYWYRRVMGKEIKFLLHFVKESKQDESGMPNNRFLAERTGGTYSTLKVQPAELEDSGVYFCASSPSTGFRYGYTFGSGTRLTVV.